The source of this T cell receptor (beta chain) is a study of blood T cell repertoires in COVID-19. The germline V and J ends were trimmed by 5 bases and 5 bases, with 9 bases remaining between them. The CDR3 runs to 13 residues. Germline V gene lookup returns CDR1 SNHLY and CDR2 FYNNEI. Libraries were prepared by immunoSEQ multiplex PCR; TCRdb keeps only in-frame clonotypes and omits some of them. The sample comprises about 670,000 clones, 75% to 90% of which are singletons, and 0.2% to 0.3% rests with the top ten. The chain combines TRBV2 with TRBJ2-2; D might be TRBD1 (6 bases). Source material: peripheral blood. The clonotype originates from a woman aged 18 to 35 with acute or convalescent COVID-19. Here the CDR3 DNA reads TGTGCCAGCAGTTCGACAGGAACCGGGGAGCTGTTTTTT. It is translated as CASSSTGTGELFF.